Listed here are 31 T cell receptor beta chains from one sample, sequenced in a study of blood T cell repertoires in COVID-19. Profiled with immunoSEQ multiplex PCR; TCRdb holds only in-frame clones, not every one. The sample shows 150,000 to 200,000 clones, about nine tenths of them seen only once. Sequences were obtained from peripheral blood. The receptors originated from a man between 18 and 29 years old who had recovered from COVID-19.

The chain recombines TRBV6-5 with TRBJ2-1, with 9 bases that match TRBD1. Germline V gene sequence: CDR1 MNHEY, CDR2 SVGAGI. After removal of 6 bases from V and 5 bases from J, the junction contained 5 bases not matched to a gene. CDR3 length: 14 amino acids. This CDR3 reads CASRSRQGDNEQFF. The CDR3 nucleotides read TGTGCCAGCAGGTCGAGACAGGGGGACAATGAGCAGTTCTTC.

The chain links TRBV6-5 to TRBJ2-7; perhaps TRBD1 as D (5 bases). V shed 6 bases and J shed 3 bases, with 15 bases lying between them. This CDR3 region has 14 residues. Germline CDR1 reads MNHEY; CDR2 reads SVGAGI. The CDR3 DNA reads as TGTGCCAGCAGGGACCTGACAAGGGGCTACGAGCAGTACTTC. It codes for CASRDLTRGYEQYF.

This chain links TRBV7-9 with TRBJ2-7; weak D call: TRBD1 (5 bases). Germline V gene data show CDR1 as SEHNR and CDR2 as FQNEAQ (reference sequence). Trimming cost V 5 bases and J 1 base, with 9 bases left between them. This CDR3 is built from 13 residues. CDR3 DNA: TGTGCCAGCAGCAGGGGTTCATCCTACGAGCAGTACTTC. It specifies CASSRGSSYEQYF.

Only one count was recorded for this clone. The CDR3 protein is CASSPGPAADTQYF. As DNA, the CDR3 is TGTGCCAGCAGCCCAGGGCCGGCCGCAGATACGCAGTATTTT. The chain recombines TRBV7-9 with TRBJ2-3; possible D gene TRBD1, 5 bases. V lost 5 bases to trimming and J lost 4 bases, with 13 bases between them. The CDR3 contains 14 residues. The germline V gene has CDR1 SEHNR and CDR2 FQNEAQ (reference sequence).

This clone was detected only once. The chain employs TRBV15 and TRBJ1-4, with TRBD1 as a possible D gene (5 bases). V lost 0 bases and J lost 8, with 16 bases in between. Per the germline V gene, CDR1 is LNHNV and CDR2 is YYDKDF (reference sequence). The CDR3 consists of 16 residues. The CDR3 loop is CATSRDRGLWREKLFF. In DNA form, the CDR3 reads TGTGCCACCAGCAGAGATAGGGGACTTTGGAGAGAAAAACTGTTTTTT.

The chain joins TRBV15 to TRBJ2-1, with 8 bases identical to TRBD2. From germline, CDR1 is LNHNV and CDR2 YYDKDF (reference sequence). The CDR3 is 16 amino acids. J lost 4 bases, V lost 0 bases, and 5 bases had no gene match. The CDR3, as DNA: TGTGCCACCAGCAGAGAGGCGGGAGGATCGTACAATGAGCAGTTCTTC. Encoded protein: CATSREAGGSYNEQFF.

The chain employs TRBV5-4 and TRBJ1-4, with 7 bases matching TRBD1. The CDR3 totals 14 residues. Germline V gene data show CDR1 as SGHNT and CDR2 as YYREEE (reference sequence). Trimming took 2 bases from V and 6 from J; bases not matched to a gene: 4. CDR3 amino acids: CASSLKTGHEKLFF. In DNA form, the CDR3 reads TGTGCCAGCAGCTTAAAGACAGGGCATGAAAAACTGTTTTTT.

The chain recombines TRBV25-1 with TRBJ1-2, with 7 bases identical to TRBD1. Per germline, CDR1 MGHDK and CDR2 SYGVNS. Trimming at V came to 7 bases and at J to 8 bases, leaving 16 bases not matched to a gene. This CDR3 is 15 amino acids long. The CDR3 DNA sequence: TGTGCCAGCAAGCTCGCATCACGGGACAGCGAGGGCTACACCTTC. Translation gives CASKLASRDSEGYTF.

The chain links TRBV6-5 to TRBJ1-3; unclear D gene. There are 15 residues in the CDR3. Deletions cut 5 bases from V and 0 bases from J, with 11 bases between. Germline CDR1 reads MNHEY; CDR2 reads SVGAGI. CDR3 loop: CASSTAPSSGNTIYF. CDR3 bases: TGTGCCAGCAGTACAGCCCCCAGCTCTGGAAACACCATATATTTT.

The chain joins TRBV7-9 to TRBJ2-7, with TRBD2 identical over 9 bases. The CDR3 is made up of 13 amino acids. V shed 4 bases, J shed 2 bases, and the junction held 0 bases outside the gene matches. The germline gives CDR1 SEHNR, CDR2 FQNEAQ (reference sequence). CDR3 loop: CASSSSGAYEQYF. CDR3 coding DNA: TGTGCCAGCAGCTCTAGCGGGGCCTACGAGCAGTACTTC.

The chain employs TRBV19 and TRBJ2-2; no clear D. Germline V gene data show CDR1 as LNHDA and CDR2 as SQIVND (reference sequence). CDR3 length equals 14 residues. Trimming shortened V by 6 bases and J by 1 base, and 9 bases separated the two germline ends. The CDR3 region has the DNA TGTGCCAGTAGATTAGGCGGGAACACCGGGGAGCTGTTTTTT. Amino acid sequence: CASRLGGNTGELFF.

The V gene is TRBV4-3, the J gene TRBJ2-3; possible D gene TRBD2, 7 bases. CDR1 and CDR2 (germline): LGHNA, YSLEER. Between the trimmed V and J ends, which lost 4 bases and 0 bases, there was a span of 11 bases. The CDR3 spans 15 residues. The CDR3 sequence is CASSRGRGSTDTQYF. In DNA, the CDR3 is TGCGCCAGCAGCCGGGGGCGGGGGAGCACAGATACGCAGTATTTT.

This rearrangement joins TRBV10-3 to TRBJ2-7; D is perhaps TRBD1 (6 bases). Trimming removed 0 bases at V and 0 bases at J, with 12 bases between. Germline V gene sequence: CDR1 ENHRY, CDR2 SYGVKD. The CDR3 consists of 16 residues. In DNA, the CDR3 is TGTGCCATCAGTGAGTCAGGGGGTGGTAGCTCCTACGAGCAGTACTTC. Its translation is CAISESGGGSSYEQYF.

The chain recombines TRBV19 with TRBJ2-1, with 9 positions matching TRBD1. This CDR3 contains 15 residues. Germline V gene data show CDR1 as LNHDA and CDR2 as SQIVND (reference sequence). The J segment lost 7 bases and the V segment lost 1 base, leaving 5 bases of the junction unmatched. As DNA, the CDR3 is TGTGCCAGTAGTATAGGGACAGGGGCGCTAAATGAGCAGTTCTTC. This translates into CASSIGTGALNEQFF.

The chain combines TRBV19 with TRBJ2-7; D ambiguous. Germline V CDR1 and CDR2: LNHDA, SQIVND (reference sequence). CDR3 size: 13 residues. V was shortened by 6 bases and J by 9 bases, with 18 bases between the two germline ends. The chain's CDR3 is CASSERFGLGQYF. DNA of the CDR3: TGTGCCAGTAGCGAGCGCTTTGGCCTCGGGCAGTACTTC.

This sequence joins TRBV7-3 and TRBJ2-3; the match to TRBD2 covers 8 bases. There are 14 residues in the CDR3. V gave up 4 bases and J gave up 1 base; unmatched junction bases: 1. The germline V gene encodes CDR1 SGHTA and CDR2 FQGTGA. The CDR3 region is CASSSAGGTDTQYF. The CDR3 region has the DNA TGTGCCAGCAGCTCAGCGGGGGGCACAGATACGCAGTATTTT.

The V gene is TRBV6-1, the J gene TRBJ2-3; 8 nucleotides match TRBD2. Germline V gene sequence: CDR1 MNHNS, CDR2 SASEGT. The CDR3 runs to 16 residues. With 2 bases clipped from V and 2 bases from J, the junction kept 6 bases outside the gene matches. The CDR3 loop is CASSEHSGGNTDTQYF. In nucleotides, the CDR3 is TGTGCCAGCAGTGAACACAGCGGGGGCAACACAGATACGCAGTATTTT.

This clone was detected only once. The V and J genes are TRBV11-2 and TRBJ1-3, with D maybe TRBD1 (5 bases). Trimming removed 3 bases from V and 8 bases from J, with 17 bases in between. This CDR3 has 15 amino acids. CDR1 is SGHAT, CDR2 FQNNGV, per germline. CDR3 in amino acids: CASSFGQPRDHTIYF. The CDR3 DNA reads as TGTGCCAGCAGCTTCGGACAACCCCGAGATCACACCATATATTTT.

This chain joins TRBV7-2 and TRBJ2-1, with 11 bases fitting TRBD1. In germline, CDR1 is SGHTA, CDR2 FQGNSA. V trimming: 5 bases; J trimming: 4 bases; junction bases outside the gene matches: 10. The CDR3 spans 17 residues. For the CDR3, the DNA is TGTGCCAGCAGCCCCGGGACAGGGGGGTTAATGTACAATGAGCAGTTCTTC. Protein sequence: CASSPGTGGLMYNEQFF. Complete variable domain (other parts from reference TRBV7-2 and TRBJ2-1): GAGVSQSPSNKVTEKGKDVELRCDPISGHTALYWYRQSLGQGLEFLIYFQGNSAPDKSGLPSDRFSAERTGGSVSTLTIQRTQQEDSAVYLCASSPGTGGLMYNEQFFGPGTRLTVL.

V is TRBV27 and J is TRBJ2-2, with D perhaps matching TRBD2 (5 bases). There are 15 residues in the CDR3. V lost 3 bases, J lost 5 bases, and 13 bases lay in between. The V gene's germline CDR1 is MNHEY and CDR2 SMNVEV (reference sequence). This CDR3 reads CASSFLPRRTGELFF. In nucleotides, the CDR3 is TGTGCCAGCAGTTTTCTGCCCCGGAGGACCGGGGAGCTGTTTTTT.

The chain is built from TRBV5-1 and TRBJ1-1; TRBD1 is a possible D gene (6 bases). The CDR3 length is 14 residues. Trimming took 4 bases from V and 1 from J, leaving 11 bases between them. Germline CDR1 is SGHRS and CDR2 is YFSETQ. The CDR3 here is CASSPTTGNTEAFF. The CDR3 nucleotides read TGCGCCAGCAGCCCCACGACAGGGAACACTGAAGCTTTCTTT.

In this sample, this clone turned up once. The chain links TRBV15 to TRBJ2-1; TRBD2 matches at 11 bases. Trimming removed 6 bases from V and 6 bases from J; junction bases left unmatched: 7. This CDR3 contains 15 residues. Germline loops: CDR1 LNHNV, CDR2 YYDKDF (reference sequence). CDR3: CATRDGGLAANEQFF. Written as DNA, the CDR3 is TGTGCCACCAGAGACGGGGGACTAGCGGCCAATGAGCAGTTCTTC.

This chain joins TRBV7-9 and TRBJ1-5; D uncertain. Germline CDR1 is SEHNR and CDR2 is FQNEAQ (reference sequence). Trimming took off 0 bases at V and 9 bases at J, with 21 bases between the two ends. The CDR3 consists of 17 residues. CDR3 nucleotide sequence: TGTGCCAGCAGCTTAGCCCTTGCCCGGACCGCCGGAGGGCCCCAGCATTTT. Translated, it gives CASSLALARTAGGPQHF.

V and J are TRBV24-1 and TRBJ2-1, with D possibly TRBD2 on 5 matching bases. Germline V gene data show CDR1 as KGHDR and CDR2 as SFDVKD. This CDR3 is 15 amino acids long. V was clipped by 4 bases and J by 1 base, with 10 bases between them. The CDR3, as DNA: TGTGCCACCAGTGAATACAGCGGATCCTACAATGAGCAGTTCTTC. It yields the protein CATSEYSGSYNEQFF.

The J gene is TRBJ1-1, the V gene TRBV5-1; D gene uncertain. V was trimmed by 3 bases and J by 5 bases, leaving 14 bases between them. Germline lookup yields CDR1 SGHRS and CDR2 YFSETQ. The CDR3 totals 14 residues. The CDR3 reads CASSSEDPRTEAFF. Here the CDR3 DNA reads TGCGCCAGCAGCTCGGAGGATCCGCGGACTGAAGCTTTCTTT.

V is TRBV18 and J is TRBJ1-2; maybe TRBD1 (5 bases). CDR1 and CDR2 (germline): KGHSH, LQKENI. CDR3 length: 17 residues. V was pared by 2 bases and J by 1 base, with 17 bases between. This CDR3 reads CASSPSPWGGSNYGYTF. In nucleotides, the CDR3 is TGTGCCAGCTCACCATCCCCGTGGGGGGGTAGTAACTATGGCTACACCTTC.

Written as DNA, the CDR3 is TGTGCCAGCAGCTCTTCTAACTATGGCTACACCTTC. It specifies CASSSSNYGYTF. The chain uses TRBV7-2 and TRBJ1-2; D is uncertain. The germline V and J ends were trimmed by 4 bases and 0 bases, with 3 bases remaining between them. This CDR3 spans 12 amino acids. The germline V gene encodes CDR1 SGHTA and CDR2 FQGNSA.

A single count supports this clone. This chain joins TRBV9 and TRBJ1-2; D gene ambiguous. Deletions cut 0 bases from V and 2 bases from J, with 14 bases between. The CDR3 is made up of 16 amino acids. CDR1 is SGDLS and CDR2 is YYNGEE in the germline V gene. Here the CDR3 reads CASSVELSGRNYGYTF. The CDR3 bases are TGTGCCAGCAGCGTAGAACTGTCGGGGAGGAACTATGGCTACACCTTC.

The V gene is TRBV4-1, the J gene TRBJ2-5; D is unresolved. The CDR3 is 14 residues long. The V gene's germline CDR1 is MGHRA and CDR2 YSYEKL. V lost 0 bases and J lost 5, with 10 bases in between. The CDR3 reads CASSQDSVQETQYF. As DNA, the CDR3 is TGCGCCAGCAGCCAAGATTCCGTGCAGGAGACCCAGTACTTC.

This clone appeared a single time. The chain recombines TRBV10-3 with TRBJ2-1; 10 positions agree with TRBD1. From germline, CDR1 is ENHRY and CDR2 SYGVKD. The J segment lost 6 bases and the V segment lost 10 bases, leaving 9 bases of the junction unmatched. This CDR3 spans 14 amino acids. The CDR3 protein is CATLARTGGNEQFF. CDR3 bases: TGTGCCACCCTAGCCAGGACAGGGGGCAATGAGCAGTTCTTC.

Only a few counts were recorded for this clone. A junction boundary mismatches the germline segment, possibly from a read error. The CDR3 sequence is CASSEDRGSTEAFF. In DNA, the CDR3 is TGTGCCAGCAGCGAAGACAGGGGGAGCACTGAAGCTTTCTTT. The J gene is TRBJ1-1, the V gene TRBV2; 9 positions agree with TRBD1. Per germline, CDR1 SNHLY and CDR2 FYNNEI. The CDR3 runs 14 residues.